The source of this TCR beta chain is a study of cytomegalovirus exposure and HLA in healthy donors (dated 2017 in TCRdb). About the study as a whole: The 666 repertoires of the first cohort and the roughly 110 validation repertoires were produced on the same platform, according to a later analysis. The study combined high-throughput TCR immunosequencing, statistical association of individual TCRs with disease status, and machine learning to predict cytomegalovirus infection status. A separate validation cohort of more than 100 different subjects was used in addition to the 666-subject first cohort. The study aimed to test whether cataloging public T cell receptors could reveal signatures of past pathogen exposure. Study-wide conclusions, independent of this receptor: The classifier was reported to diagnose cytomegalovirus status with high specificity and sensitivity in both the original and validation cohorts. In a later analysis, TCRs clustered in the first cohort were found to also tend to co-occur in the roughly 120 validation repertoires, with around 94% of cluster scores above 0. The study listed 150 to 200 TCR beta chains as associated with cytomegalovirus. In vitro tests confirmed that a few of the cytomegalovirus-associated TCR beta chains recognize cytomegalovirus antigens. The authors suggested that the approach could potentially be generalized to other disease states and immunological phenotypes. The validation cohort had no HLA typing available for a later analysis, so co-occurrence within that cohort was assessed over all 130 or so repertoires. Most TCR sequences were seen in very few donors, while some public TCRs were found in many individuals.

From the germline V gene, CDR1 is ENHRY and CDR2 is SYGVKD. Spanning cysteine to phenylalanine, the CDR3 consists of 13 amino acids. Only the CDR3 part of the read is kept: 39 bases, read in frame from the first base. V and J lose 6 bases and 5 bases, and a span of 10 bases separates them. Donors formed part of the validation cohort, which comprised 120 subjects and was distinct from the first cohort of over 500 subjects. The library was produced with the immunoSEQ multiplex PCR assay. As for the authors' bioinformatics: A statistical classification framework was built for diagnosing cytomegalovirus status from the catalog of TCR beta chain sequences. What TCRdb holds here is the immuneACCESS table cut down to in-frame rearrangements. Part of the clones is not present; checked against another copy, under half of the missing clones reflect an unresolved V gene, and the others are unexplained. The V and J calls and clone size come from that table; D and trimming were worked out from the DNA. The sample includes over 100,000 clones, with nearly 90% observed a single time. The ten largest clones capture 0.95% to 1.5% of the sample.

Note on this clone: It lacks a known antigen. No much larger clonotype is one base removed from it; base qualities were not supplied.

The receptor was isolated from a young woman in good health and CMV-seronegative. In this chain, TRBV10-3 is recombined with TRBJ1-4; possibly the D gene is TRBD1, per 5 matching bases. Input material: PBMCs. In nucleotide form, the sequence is TGTGCCATCAGGACAGATACAAATGAAAAACTGTTTTTT. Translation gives CAIRTDTNEKLFF.